This paragraph covers one T cell receptor beta chain sequence. CDR1 and CDR2 (germline): SGHKS, YYEKEE (reference sequence). J lost 7 bases, V lost 4 bases, and 8 bases had no gene match. CDR3 size: 15 residues. Measured with immunoSEQ multiplex PCR; TCRdb has only the in-frame clones, and not every one. The data hold tens of thousands of clones, with around 86% observed a single time. This entry is derived from a study of T cells in localized non-small cell lung cancer. The chain combines TRBV5-5 with TRBJ2-1, with 10 bases identical to TRBD1. This TCR came from a female donor aged 60 or older with stage II squamous cell lung carcinoma. Sequenced here: peripheral blood, sampled before any cancer treatment. The CDR3 DNA reads as TGTGCCAGCAGCCGAGGACAGGGGGTGAATAATGAGCAGTTCTTC. Its translation: CASSRGQGVNNEQFF.